This passage covers 9 T cell receptor beta chains from one sample sequenced in a study of technical replicates of blood from a few donors. Measured with immunoSEQ multiplex PCR; TCRdb has only the in-frame clones, and not every one. The table records roughly 57,000 clones, roughly 96% of them present only once. Sequences were obtained from PBMCs. All receptors derive from a human donor in good health. Some clones in this sample may be carry-over from other donors' samples.

This sequence joins TRBV2 and TRBJ1-5, with no clear D. V was clipped by 7 bases and J by 6 bases, with 13 bases between them. Germline-derived CDR1 and CDR2 are SNHLY and FYNNEI. This CDR3 has 13 amino acids. CDR3 sequence (DNA): TGTGCCAGCACACCGGCTCGGGTTCAGCCCCAGCATTTT. This sequence encodes CASTPARVQPQHF.

The V gene is TRBV6-5, the J gene TRBJ2-7; 7 positions match TRBD2. With V trimmed by 8 bases and J by 2 bases, 6 bases remained unmatched. CDR3 size: 13 residues. Germline-derived CDR1 and CDR2 are MNHEY and SVGAGI. CDR3 bases: TGTGCCAGCGCCGGACTAGACCCCTACGAGCAGTACTTC. The encoded protein is CASAGLDPYEQYF.

The chain carries TRBV4-2 and TRBJ2-2; 7 positions match TRBD2. CDR1 is LGHNA and CDR2 is YNFKEQ in the germline V gene. V shed 1 base, J shed 6 bases, and the junction held 8 bases outside the gene matches. The CDR3 consists of 16 residues. The CDR3 DNA is TGTGCCAGCAGCCAAGTCTTAGCGGGTGCCGCCGGGGAGCTGTTTTTT. This sequence encodes CASSQVLAGAAGELFF.

This chain uses TRBV11-2 with TRBJ2-7; TRBD1 matches 12 bases. Per the germline V gene, CDR1 is SGHAT and CDR2 is FQNNGV. CDR3 size: 14 residues. Losses at the gene ends were 6 bases for V and 11 bases for J; bases not matched to a gene: 11. CDR3 DNA: TGTGCCAGCAGACCTCCGGGACAGGGGGCGGCGGAGTACTTC. This gives the protein CASRPPGQGAAEYF.

The chain links TRBV18 to TRBJ2-7; 9 bases are a match to TRBD2. Unmatched junction bases numbered 6, after V lost 4 bases and J lost 8 bases. Germline CDR1 is KGHSH and CDR2 is LQKENI. This CDR3 region has 13 residues. CDR3 sequence reads: CASSLLAGEQQYF. The CDR3 nucleotides read TGTGCCAGCTCACTCTTAGCGGGAGAGCAGCAGTACTTC.

A note on this clone: A junction end diverges from the germline sequence, so it may reflect a read error. The rearrangement uses TRBV2 and TRBJ2-3; D call uncertain. Germline CDR1 and CDR2: SNHLY and FYNNEI. This CDR3 contains 11 residues. The CDR3 bases are TGTGCCAGCAGTGAACGAGATCCGCAGTATTTT. Its translation is CASSERDPQYF.

The rearrangement uses TRBV25-1 and TRBJ2-7, with unresolved D. The germline gives CDR1 MGHDK, CDR2 SYGVNS. This CDR3 comprises 13 residues. Trimming took off 2 bases at V and 0 bases at J, with 5 bases between the two ends. CDR3 region: CASSEQASYEQYF. The CDR3 DNA follows: TGTGCCAGCAGTGAACAAGCCTCCTACGAGCAGTACTTC.

The V and J genes are TRBV7-7 and TRBJ2-2; no reliable D call. Germline V CDR1 and CDR2: SSHAT, FNYEAQ (reference sequence). This CDR3 is 13 amino acids long. Trimming removed 5 bases at V and 3 bases at J, with 7 bases between. CDR3 in DNA: TGTGCCAGCAGCCAGGATGACACCGGGGAGCTGTTTTTT. It yields the protein CASSQDDTGELFF.

The rearrangement joins TRBV4-2 to TRBJ2-6; D may be TRBD1 (6 bases). Trimming removed 5 bases at V and 0 bases at J, with 11 bases between. This CDR3 comprises 16 residues. Germline assignment: CDR1 LGHNA and CDR2 YNFKEQ. The CDR3 DNA follows: TGTGCCAGCAGCGCTGGACAGAACTCTGGGGCCAACGTCCTGACTTTC. This gives the protein CASSAGQNSGANVLTF.